Sequencing of this T cell receptor (beta chain) was carried out in a study of T cells in Graves' hyperthyroidism and ophthalmopathy. As for the study in general: Peripheral blood was drawn at first diagnosis, prior to all treatment.

V was clipped by 1 base and J by 7 bases, with 14 bases between them. Germline V gene lookup returns CDR1 SEHNR and CDR2 FQNEAQ (reference sequence). This CDR3 spans 15 amino acids. The investigators amplified TCR beta CDR3 regions from RNA transcripts. The TCR CDR3 was amplified in a first-round RT-PCR using the HTBI primer set. From the multiplex PCR reads, TCRdb called clonotypes with MiXCR, one entry per CDR3 protein. The data hold some 690,000 distinct CDR3 sequences, with around 15% observed a single time. Lactation, pregnancy, other autoimmune disease or uncontrolled infection excluded patients. PBMCs were obtained from over 8.5 ml fresh peripheral blood.

Sample: blood. The chain is built from TRBV7-9 and TRBJ2-1, with a possible D match to TRBD2 (6 bases). The receptor comes from a man aged 50 to 59 with Graves' hyperthyroidism. The CDR3 DNA reads as TGTGCCAGCAGCTTAGGGTCGGGAGTAGGAAATGAGCAGTTCTTC. Amino acids: CASSLGSGVGNEQFF.